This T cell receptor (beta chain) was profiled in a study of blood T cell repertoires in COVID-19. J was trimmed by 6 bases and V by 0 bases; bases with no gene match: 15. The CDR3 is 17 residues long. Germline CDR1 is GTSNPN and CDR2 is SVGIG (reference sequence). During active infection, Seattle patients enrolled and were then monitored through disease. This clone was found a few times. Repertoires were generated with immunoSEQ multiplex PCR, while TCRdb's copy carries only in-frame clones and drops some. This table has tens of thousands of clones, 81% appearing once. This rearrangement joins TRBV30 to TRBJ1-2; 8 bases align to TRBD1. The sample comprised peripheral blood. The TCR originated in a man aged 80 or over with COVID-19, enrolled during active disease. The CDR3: CAWSVPPPGTGFDGYTF. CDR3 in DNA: TGTGCCTGGAGTGTACCTCCCCCTGGGACAGGATTTGATGGCTACACCTTC.